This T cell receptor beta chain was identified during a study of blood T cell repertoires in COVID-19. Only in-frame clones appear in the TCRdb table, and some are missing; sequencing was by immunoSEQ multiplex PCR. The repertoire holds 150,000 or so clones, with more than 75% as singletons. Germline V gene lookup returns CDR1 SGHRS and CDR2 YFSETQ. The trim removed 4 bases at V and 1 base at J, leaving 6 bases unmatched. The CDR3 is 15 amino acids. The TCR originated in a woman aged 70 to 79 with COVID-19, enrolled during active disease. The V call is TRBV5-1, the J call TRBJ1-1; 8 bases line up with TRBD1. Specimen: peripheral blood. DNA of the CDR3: TGCGCCAGCAGCCCCAGGGGGCGACAGAACACTGAAGCTTTCTTT. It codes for CASSPRGRQNTEAFF.